Listed here are 25 T cell receptor beta chains from one sample, sequenced in a study of regulatory T cells in long-lasting Graves disease. Time point defined: persistent/refractory GD, antithyroid drugs over 5 years with positive TRAb. PBMC-extracted RNA yielded the TCR library. Relying on iRepertoire HTBI primers and Arm-PCR of CDR3 regions, the team built TCR beta libraries. TCRdb analysed the multiplex PCR reads with MiXCR anew, one entry per CDR3 protein. The table includes roughly 500,000 distinct CDR3 sequences, 20% to 25% detected once. This specimen was peripheral blood mononuclear cells (PBMCs), taken when the disease was refractory, from a patient treated with antithyroid drugs. These receptors all stem from a female donor with Graves disease.

Many counts were recorded for this clonotype. The J gene is TRBJ1-1, the V gene TRBV2; TRBD1 agrees at 7 bases. V shed 2 bases and J 6 bases; nucleotides not matched to a gene: 9. This CDR3 comprises 15 residues. Germline V gene lookup returns CDR1 SNHLY and CDR2 FYNNEI. This CDR3 reads CASSESTTGEAEAFF. CDR3 in DNA: TGTGCCAGCAGTGAAAGTACTACAGGGGAGGCTGAAGCTTTCTTT.

This clonotype was picked up a small number of times. This chain uses TRBV7-9 with TRBJ2-5, with 8 bases identical to TRBD1. Losses at the gene ends were 1 base for V and 4 bases for J; bases not matched to a gene: 11. This CDR3 is built from 17 residues. Germline CDR1 is SEHNR and CDR2 is FQNEAQ (reference sequence). CDR3 in amino acids: CASSLGFPGGAGETQYF. In nucleotides, the CDR3 is TGTGCCAGCAGCTTAGGGTTTCCAGGGGGCGCAGGAGAGACCCAGTACTTC.

This clonotype was detected only a few times. The chain recombines TRBV20-1 with TRBJ1-2, with TRBD1 matching 8 bases. Trimming took 5 bases from V and 8 from J; bases not matched to a gene: 7. The length of the CDR3 is 12 residues. The germline V gene encodes CDR1 DFQATT and CDR2 SNEGSKA (reference sequence). CDR3 in amino acids: CSAVQGEKGYTF. In DNA form, the CDR3 reads TGCAGTGCTGTACAGGGGGAGAAGGGCTACACCTTC.

This clonotype was seen ten or more times. This sequence joins TRBV25-1 and TRBJ1-4; D remains unclear. The length of the CDR3 is 15 residues. V lost 3 bases, J lost 6 bases, and 14 bases lay in between. The germline V gene has CDR1 MGHDK and CDR2 SYGVNS. The CDR3: CASSDYRLPYEKLFF. CDR3 nucleotide sequence: TGTGCCAGCAGTGACTACCGGCTACCGTATGAAAAACTGTTTTTT. Based on the CDR3 plus reference TRBV25-1 and TRBJ1-4, the full variable domain is EADIYQTPRYLVIGTGKKITLECSQTMGHDKMYWYQQDPGMELHLIHYSYGVNSTEKGDLSSESTVSRIRTEHFPLTLESARPSHTSQYLCASSDYRLPYEKLFFGSGTQLSVL.

CDR3 DNA: TGTGCCAGCAGTTATCTAGAACACGCAGATACGCAGTATTTT. The encoded protein is CASSYLEHADTQYF. The chain employs TRBV6-5 and TRBJ2-3; D gene uncertain. CDR1 is MNHEY and CDR2 is SVGAGI in the germline V gene. V lost 3 bases and J lost 4, with 11 bases in between. The CDR3 extends over 14 amino acids.

This clonotype is a singleton in its sample. As DNA, the CDR3 is TGTGCCTGGAGGCCCATATTAGATACGCAGTATTTT. Encoded protein: CAWRPILDTQYF. This chain joins TRBV30 and TRBJ2-3; D unresolved. The CDR3 runs to 12 residues. Germline V gene data show CDR1 as GTSNPN and CDR2 as SVGIG (reference sequence). With 3 bases removed from V and 5 bases from J, the gap between germline ends came to 9 bases.

The sample holds many counts of this clonotype. The J gene is TRBJ1-1, the V gene TRBV7-2; TRBD1 might be the D (6 bases). Germline CDR1 SGHTA, CDR2 FQGNSA. This CDR3 contains 14 residues. The germline V and J ends were trimmed by 0 bases and 5 bases, with 10 bases remaining between them. Written as DNA, the CDR3 is TGTGCCAGCAGCTTAGCTGCGGGGGCAACTGAAGCTTTCTTT. Protein product: CASSLAAGATEAFF.

This clonotype occurred many times. The V gene is TRBV30, the J gene TRBJ1-5; D is unresolved. CDR1 is GTSNPN and CDR2 is SVGIG in the germline V gene (reference sequence). Deletions cut 0 bases from V and 5 bases from J, with 8 bases between. The CDR3 has 13 amino acids. CDR3 in DNA: TGTGCCTGGAGTGTACAAGGAGATCAGCCCCAGCATTTT. This gives the protein CAWSVQGDQPQHF.

Many counts were recorded for this clonotype. The V gene is TRBV20-1, the J gene TRBJ2-7; unclear D gene. Germline loops: CDR1 DFQATT, CDR2 SNEGSKA (reference sequence). This CDR3 is built from 13 residues. V was pared by 5 bases and J by 0 bases, with 11 bases between. CDR3 sequence (DNA): TGCAGTGCTGCTTCATTGAGCTCCTACGAGCAGTACTTC. Protein product: CSAASLSSYEQYF.

The table lists this clonotype with a few counts. The rearrangement uses TRBV2 and TRBJ2-2; TRBD1 aligns across 8 bases. Germline V gene sequence: CDR1 SNHLY, CDR2 FYNNEI. The CDR3 is made up of 14 amino acids. Unmatched junction bases numbered 6, after V lost 7 bases and J lost 5 bases. CDR3 bases: TGTGCCAGCACTCTGGACAGGGCGACCGGGGAGCTGTTTTTT. It encodes CASTLDRATGELFF.

The V call is TRBV19, the J call TRBJ2-7; 9 positions match TRBD1. Germline V CDR1 and CDR2: LNHDA, SQIVND (reference sequence). J gave up 6 bases and V 5 bases, and 5 bases lay outside the gene matches. The CDR3 is 13 residues long. This CDR3 is CASSHDRGGEQYF. The CDR3 DNA reads TGTGCCAGTAGTCATGACAGGGGGGGCGAGCAGTACTTC.

The chain combines TRBV15 with TRBJ2-7; 7 bases agree with TRBD1. CDR3 length: 16 residues. V trimming: 2 bases; J trimming: 0 bases; junction bases outside the gene matches: 7. Germline V CDR1 and CDR2: LNHNV, YYDKDF (reference sequence). The CDR3 DNA reads as TGTGCCACCAGCAGAACGACAGGGTCTTCCTCCTACGAGCAGTACTTC. Translated, it gives CATSRTTGSSSYEQYF.

In its sample, this clonotype was seen once. The chain couples TRBV4-1 to TRBJ2-7; D is unresolved. Germline CDR1 is MGHRA and CDR2 is YSYEKL. Trimming shortened V by 1 base and J by 3 bases, and 7 bases separated the two germline ends. This CDR3 comprises 13 residues. Written as DNA, the CDR3 is TGCGCCAGCAGCCAAGTGGCCCACTACGAGCAGTACTTC. Amino acids: CASSQVAHYEQYF.

The rearrangement links TRBV29-1 to TRBJ1-4, with D perhaps matching TRBD1 (5 bases). V gave up 2 bases and J gave up 8 bases, with 12 bases separating them. The V gene's germline CDR1 is SQVTM and CDR2 ANQGSEA. CDR3 length: 13 residues. DNA for the CDR3: TGCAGCGTTGAAACGGGGGATTGGGAAAAACTGTTTTTT. This codes for CSVETGDWEKLFF.

The sample holds a few counts of this clonotype. The V gene is TRBV25-1, the J gene TRBJ2-3, with 7 bases fitting TRBD2. V lost 4 bases to trimming and J lost 2 bases; unmatched junction nucleotides: 6. The CDR3 sequence is 15 residues long. Germline CDR1 MGHDK, CDR2 SYGVNS. The CDR3 region has the DNA TGTGCCAGCAGTGTTGGCGGGGGAGCCACAGATACGCAGTATTTT. This sequence encodes CASSVGGGATDTQYF.

The V gene is TRBV5-1, the J gene TRBJ1-1; D not resolved. The CDR3 covers 14 residues. CDR1 is SGHRS, CDR2 YFSETQ, per germline. Trimming took 0 bases from V and 4 from J, leaving 10 bases between them. The CDR3 nucleotides read TGCGCCAGCAGCTTGGAAGTTCATAGCACTGAAGCTTTCTTT. This sequence encodes CASSLEVHSTEAFF.

V is TRBV28 and J is TRBJ1-3; D is possibly TRBD1 (5 bases). Germline V lookup: CDR1 MDHEN, CDR2 SYDVKM. The V end lost 6 bases, the J end lost 1 base, and 13 bases lay between the germline ends. CDR3 length equals 15 residues. Here the CDR3 DNA reads TGTGCCAGCAGACCTCCGGGGGGGTCTGGAAACACCATATATTTT. Protein sequence: CASRPPGGSGNTIYF.

This clonotype was detected only a few times. The chain carries TRBV6-2 or TRBV6-3 and TRBJ2-2; D remains unclear. Trimming left V 3 bases short and J 4 bases short, with 6 bases between. In germline, CDR1 is MNHEY, CDR2 SVGEGT. CDR3 length equals 13 residues. The CDR3 reads CASSYRSTGELFF. CDR3 coding DNA: TGTGCCAGCAGTTATCGGAGCACCGGGGAGCTGTTTTTT.

This clonotype was seen ten or more times. The V and J genes are TRBV20-1 and TRBJ1-2; the D is unclear. Germline CDR1 is DFQATT and CDR2 is SNEGSKA (reference sequence). Trimming shortened V by 3 bases and J by 4 bases, and 9 bases separated the two germline ends. The CDR3 has 12 amino acids. CDR3 nucleotide sequence: TGCAGTGCTAGTTGGCAAGGCTATGGCTACACCTTC. Translation gives CSASWQGYGYTF.

The chain recombines TRBV5-5 with TRBJ1-6; 7 bases match TRBD1. CDR3 length equals 17 residues. CDR1 and CDR2 from the germline V gene are SGHKS and YYEKEE (reference sequence). V lost 0 bases to trimming and J lost 0 bases; unmatched junction nucleotides: 3. CDR3 sequence: CASSLGQGGSYNSPLHF. Here the CDR3 DNA reads TGTGCCAGCAGCTTGGGACAGGGAGGCTCCTATAATTCACCCCTCCACTTT. Combining the CDR3 with reference TRBV5-5 and TRBJ1-6 gives the whole variable domain DAGVTQSPTHLIKTRGQQVTLRCSPISGHKSVSWYQQVLGQGPQFIFQYYEKEERGRGNFPDRFSARQFPNYSSELNVNALLLGDSALYLCASSLGQGGSYNSPLHFGNGTRLTVT.

In regard to this clonotype: A read error may be the cause here, since a much bigger clone is one base away. The chain carries TRBV6-9 and TRBJ1-2; D gene ambiguous. There are 13 residues in the CDR3. V dropped 3 bases and J dropped 8 bases, with 13 bases sitting between them. CDR1 and CDR2 from the germline V gene are MNHGY and SVAAGI. Here the CDR3 DNA reads TGTGCCAGCAGTTACCACGGTCAAGGGGGCTACACCTTC. It specifies CASSYHGQGGYTF.

In regard to this clonotype: This may come from a read error, since a much larger clone is one base off. CDR3 bases: TGTGCCAGCACCGCGAACATTGACCCATTTGGCTACACCTTC. The encoded protein is CASTANIDPFGYTF. The genes are TRBV12-3 or TRBV12-4 and TRBJ1-2; unclear D gene. CDR3 size: 14 residues. Trimming cost V 7 bases and J 7 bases, with 19 bases left between them.

Ten or more counts support this clonotype. The chain links TRBV28 to TRBJ2-7; no firm D call. CDR3 length: 12 amino acids. Germline values: CDR1 MDHEN, CDR2 SYDVKM. The V gene lost 6 bases and the J gene lost 3 bases, with 9 bases spanning the gap. Here the CDR3 DNA reads TGTGCCAGCAGCCCTCCGGGCTACGAGCAGTACTTC. Translating gives CASSPPGYEQYF.

The V and J genes are TRBV30 and TRBJ1-2, with D hard to call. This CDR3 spans 16 amino acids. Germline CDR1 and CDR2: GTSNPN and SVGIG (reference sequence). V shed 0 bases and J shed 0 bases, with 14 bases lying between them. CDR3 loop: CAWSVQTRSANYGYTF. CDR3 sequence (DNA): TGTGCCTGGAGTGTGCAGACCAGGTCGGCTAACTATGGCTACACCTTC.

The rearrangement links TRBV7-9 to TRBJ1-1; D uncertain. Trimming stripped 5 bases from V and 3 bases from J, with 16 bases between. The CDR3 has 15 residues. Germline-derived CDR1 and CDR2 are SEHNR and FQNEAQ (reference sequence). The CDR3 sequence is CASSPPGFGDTEAFF. The CDR3 nucleotides are TGTGCCAGCAGCCCCCCGGGGTTTGGAGACACTGAAGCTTTCTTT. The whole variable domain, filled in from reference TRBV7-9 and TRBJ1-1, reads DTGVSQNPRHKITKRGQNVTFRCDPISEHNRLYWYRQTLGQGPEFLTYFQNEAQLEKSRLLSDRFSAERPKGSFSTLEIQRTEQGDSAMYLCASSPPGFGDTEAFFGQGTRLTVV.